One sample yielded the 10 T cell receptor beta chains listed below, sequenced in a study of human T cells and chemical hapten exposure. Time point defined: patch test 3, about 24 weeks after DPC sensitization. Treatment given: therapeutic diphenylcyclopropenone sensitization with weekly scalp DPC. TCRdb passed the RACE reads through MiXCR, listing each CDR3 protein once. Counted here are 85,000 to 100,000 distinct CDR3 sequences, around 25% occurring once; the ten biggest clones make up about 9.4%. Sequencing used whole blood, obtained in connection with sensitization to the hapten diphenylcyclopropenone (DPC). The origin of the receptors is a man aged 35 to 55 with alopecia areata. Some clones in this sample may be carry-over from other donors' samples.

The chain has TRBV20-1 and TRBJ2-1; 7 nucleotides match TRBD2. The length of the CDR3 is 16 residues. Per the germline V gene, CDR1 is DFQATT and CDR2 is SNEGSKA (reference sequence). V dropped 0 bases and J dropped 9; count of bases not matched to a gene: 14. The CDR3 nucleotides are TGCAGTGCTAGAGATGGACCCAGCGGGATAGTAGGTGAGCAGTTCTTC. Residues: CSARDGPSGIVGEQFF.

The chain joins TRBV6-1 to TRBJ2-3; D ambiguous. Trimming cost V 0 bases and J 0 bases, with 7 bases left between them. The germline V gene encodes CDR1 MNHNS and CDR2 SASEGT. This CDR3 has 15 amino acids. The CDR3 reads CASSEALVSTDTQYF. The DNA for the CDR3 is TGTGCCAGCAGTGAAGCATTAGTTAGCACAGATACGCAGTATTTT.

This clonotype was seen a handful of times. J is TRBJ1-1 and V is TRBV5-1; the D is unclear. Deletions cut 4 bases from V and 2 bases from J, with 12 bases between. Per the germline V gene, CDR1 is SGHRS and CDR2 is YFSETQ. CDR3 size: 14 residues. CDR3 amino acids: CASSNPTRNTEAFF. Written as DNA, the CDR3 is TGCGCCAGCAGCAACCCGACGAGAAACACTGAAGCTTTCTTT.

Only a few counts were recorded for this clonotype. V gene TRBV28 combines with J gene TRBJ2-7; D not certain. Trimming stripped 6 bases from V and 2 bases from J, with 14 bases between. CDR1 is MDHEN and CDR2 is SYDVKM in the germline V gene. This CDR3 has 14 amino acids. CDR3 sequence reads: CASSFTPAAYEQYF. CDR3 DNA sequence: TGTGCCAGCAGCTTTACCCCAGCTGCCTACGAGCAGTACTTC. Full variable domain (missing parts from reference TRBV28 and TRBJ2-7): DVKVTQSSRYLVKRTGEKVFLECVQDMDHENMFWYRQDPGLGLRLIYFSYDVKMKEKGDIPEGYSVSREKKERFSLILESASTNQTSMYLCASSFTPAAYEQYFGPGTRLTVT.

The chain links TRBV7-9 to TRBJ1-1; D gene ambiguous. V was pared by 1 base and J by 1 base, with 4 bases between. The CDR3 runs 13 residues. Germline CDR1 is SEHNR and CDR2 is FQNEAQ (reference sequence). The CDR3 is CASSLERNTEAFF. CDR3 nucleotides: TGTGCCAGCAGCTTAGAGCGGAACACTGAAGCTTTCTTT.

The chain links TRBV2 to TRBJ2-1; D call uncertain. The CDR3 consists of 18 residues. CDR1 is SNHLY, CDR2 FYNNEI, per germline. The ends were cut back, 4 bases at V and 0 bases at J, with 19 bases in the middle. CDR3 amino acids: CASSVTADGLSSYNEQFF. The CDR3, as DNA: TGTGCCAGCAGTGTAACTGCCGACGGTTTGAGCTCCTACAATGAGCAGTTCTTC.

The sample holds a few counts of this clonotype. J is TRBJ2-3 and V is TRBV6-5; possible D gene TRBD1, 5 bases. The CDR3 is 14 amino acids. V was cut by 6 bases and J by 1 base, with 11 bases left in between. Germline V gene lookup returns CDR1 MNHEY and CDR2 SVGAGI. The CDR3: CASSSSTGTDTQYF. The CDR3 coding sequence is TGTGCCAGCAGCTCTTCGACAGGCACAGATACGCAGTATTTT.

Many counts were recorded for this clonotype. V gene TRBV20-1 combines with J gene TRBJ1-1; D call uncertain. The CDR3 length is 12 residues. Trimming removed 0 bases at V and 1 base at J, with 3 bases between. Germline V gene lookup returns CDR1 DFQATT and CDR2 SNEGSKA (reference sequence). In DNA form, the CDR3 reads TGCAGTGCTAGAGATCCGAACACTGAAGCTTTCTTT. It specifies CSARDPNTEAFF.

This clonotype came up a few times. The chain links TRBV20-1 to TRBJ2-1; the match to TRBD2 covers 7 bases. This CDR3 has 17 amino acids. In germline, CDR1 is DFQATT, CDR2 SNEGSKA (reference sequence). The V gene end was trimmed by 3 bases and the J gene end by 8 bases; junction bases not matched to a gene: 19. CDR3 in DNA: TGCAGTGCTAGCCGTCGTGAGGTAGCGGGCCCAAGGGATGAGCAGTTCTTC. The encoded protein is CSASRREVAGPRDEQFF.

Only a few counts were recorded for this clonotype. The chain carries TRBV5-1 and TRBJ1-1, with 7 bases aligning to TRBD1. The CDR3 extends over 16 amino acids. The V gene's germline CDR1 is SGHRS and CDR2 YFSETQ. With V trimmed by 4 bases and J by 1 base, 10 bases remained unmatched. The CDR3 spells CASSPNTGTENTEAFF. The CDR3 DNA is TGCGCCAGCAGCCCAAACACCGGGACAGAGAACACTGAAGCTTTCTTT.